This entry features one T cell receptor beta chain sequence. Its target is not known. The data stem from a study of OX40 agonist ivuxolimab in advanced cancers. The study's findings and limits: CD4+ T cells averaged fewer expanded clones than CD8+ T cells. At 0.1 to 3.0 mg/kg, clonal expansion of CD4+ and CD8+ blood T cells had occurred by week 6.

Germline V gene lookup returns CDR1 SGHAT and CDR2 FQNNGV. The CDR3 has 13 residues. Trimming at V came to 10 bases and at J to 5 bases, leaving 4 bases not matched to a gene. Collection of blood occurred at baseline, at cycle 4 day 1, and at cycle 7 day 1. Produced via immunoSEQ multiplex PCR; TCRdb's table is partial and in-frame only. The sample holds approximately 99,000 clones, approximately 95% seen once. This rearrangement joins TRBV11-2 to TRBJ2-2; 10 nucleotides line up with TRBD2. The starting material was CD4+ or CD8+ T cells sorted from blood, obtained in a trial of the OX40 agonist ivuxolimab. The receptor's source is an adult with an advanced solid tumor such as melanoma, head and neck, liver or kidney cancer. The CDR3 region has the DNA TGTGCCATTTCGGGACTAGCGACCGGGGAGCTGTTTTTT. This gives the protein CAISGLATGELFF.